The 5 T cell receptor beta chains reported below all come from one sample, sequenced in a study of PD-1 blockade in classical Hodgkin lymphoma (dated by TCRdb to about 2020). Libraries were constructed by the immunoSEQ multiplex PCR assay. Drawn from immuneACCESS, this table holds only the in-frame rearrangements with V and J called that TCRdb kept. Clones are partly lost; checked studies trace under half to an unresolved V gene and leave the rest unexplained. This sample lists some 100,000 clones; about 93% were detected once. Around 2% of the sample is held by the ten biggest clonotypes. Taken with the paper, the label for time point translates to: cycle 4 day 1 (C4D1), after more than five weeks of nivolumab. Relapse after autologous stem cell transplantation had occurred in all trial patients, and cohorts A, B and C were distinguished by prior brentuximab vedotin exposure. This specimen was peripheral blood mononuclear cells (PBMCs), taken before the fourth cycle of nivolumab. The receptors were gathered from a human donor with classical Hodgkin lymphoma.

This rearrangement joins TRBV2 to TRBJ2-5; the D gene is possibly TRBD2 (6 bases). V was cut by 0 bases and J by 1 base, with 12 bases left in between. Germline V gene sequence: CDR1 SNHLY, CDR2 FYNNEI. The CDR3 is 16 amino acids. This CDR3 reads CASSEAGLRGQETQYF. The CDR3 DNA sequence: TGTGCCAGCAGTGAAGCGGGACTTAGGGGCCAAGAGACCCAGTACTTC.

This rearrangement joins TRBV21-1 to TRBJ2-1; the DNA was not compared with TRBD1, the D call given in the table. TRBV21-1 is tagged as a pseudogene. The CDR3 covers 16 residues. In DNA form, the CDR3 reads TGTGCCAGCAGCAGCCGTTTCTCCAGCTCCTACAATGAGCAGTTCTTC. Protein: CASSSRFSSSYNEQFF.

The chain is built from TRBV15 and TRBJ1-3, with 11 bases aligning to TRBD1. This CDR3 has 16 amino acids. V trimming: 0 bases; J trimming: 8 bases; junction bases outside the gene matches: 6. Looked up from germline, CDR1 is LNHNV and CDR2 is YYDKDF (reference sequence). Here the CDR3 DNA reads TGTGCCACCAGCAGAGATCCGGACAGGGGGCAGGACACCATATATTTT. Its protein is CATSRDPDRGQDTIYF.

The rearrangement joins TRBV6-1 to TRBJ1-2, with D possibly matching TRBD1 (5 bases). CDR3 size: 14 residues. V was cut by 1 base and J by 8 bases, with 14 bases left in between. Looked up from germline, CDR1 is MNHNS and CDR2 is SASEGT. Here the CDR3 reads CASSEVGTGGGYTF. The CDR3, as DNA: TGTGCCAGCAGTGAAGTGGGAACAGGTGGCGGCTACACCTTC.

The rearrangement joins TRBV28 to TRBJ2-2, with D unclear. The germline V gene encodes CDR1 MDHEN and CDR2 SYDVKM. The ends were cut back, 7 bases at V and 2 bases at J, with 11 bases in the middle. There are 14 residues in the CDR3. CDR3 loop: CASTPPLNTGELFF. In DNA, the CDR3 is TGTGCCAGCACACCCCCCTTAAACACCGGGGAGCTGTTTTTT.